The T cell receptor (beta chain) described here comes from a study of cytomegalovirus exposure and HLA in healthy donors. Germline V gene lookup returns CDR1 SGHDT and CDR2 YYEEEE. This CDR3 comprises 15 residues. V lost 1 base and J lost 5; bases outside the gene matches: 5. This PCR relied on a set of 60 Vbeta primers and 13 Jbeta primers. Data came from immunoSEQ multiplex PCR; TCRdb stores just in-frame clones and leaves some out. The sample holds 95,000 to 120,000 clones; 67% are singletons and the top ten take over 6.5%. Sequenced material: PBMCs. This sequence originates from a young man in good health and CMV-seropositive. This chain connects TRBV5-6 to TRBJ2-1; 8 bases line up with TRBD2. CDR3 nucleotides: TGTGCCAGCAGCTTGCTGGCGGGGGGTAACAATGAGCAGTTCTTC. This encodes CASSLLAGGNNEQFF.